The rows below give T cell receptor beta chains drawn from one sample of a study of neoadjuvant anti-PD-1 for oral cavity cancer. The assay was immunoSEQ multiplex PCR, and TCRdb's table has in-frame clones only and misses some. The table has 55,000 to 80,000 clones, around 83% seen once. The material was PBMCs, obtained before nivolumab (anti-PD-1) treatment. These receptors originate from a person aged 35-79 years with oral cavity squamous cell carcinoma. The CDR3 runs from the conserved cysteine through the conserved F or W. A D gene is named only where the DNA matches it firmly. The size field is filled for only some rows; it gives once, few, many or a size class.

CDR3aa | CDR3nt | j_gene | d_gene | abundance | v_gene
CASTPWGQGGNQPQHF | TGTGCCAGTACCCCATGGGGGCAGGGTGGCAATCAGCCCCAGCATTTT | TRBJ1-5 | - | few | TRBV19
CATRRDSSYEQYF | TGTGCCACCAGAAGGGACAGCTCCTACGAGCAGTACTTC | TRBJ2-7 | TRBD1 | once | TRBV19
CATRTSGYTF | TGTGCCACTAGGACCAGCGGCTACACCTTC | TRBJ1-2 | - | - | TRBV10-3
CASSFEGGRLRYGYTF | TGTGCCAGCAGTTTCGAAGGGGGCCGCCTCCGCTATGGCTACACCTTC | TRBJ1-2 | TRBD1 | - | TRBV28
CASSPQGGTQYF | TGTGCCAGCAGTCCCCAGGGGGGTACGCAGTATTTT | TRBJ2-3 | - | - | TRBV27
CASTVTGISTDTQYF | TGCGCCAGCACCGTTACAGGGATTAGCACAGATACGCAGTATTTT | TRBJ2-3 | - | - | TRBV5-1
CASSLLDGNTEAFF | TGTGCCAGCAGCTTATTGGACGGTAACACTGAAGCTTTCTTT | TRBJ1-1 | - | - | TRBV5-5
CASSSLVVEQYF | TGTGCCAGCAGCTCACTCGTCGTCGAACAGTACTTC | TRBJ2-7 | - | - | TRBV7-9
CASSPLAGGGLSYEQYF | TGTGCCAGCAGTCCGCTAGCGGGAGGGGGTCTCTCCTACGAGCAGTACTTC | TRBJ2-7 | TRBD2 | - | TRBV27
CASSAGTGGPYGYTF | TGTGCCAGCAGTGCCGGGACAGGGGGCCCCTATGGCTACACCTTC | TRBJ1-2 | TRBD1 | - | TRBV2
CASSLSNNEQFF | TGCGCCAGCAGCTTATCCAACAATGAGCAGTTCTTC | TRBJ2-1 | - | - | TRBV5-1
CASSPPGGKGYTF | TGTGCCAGCAGCCCCCCGGGGGGCAAAGGCTACACCTTC | TRBJ1-2 | - | - | TRBV28